A selection of T cell receptor beta chains follows, all from one sample in a study of T cell responses to AZD1222 COVID-19 vaccine. Here immunoSEQ multiplex PCR was the method, and the copy in TCRdb shows in-frame clones only, minus some. The sample includes over 75,000 clones, around 91% of them seen just once. This specimen was peripheral blood, taken on day 0 of AZD1222 vaccination. Every receptor here comes from an adult in good health. The CDR3 runs from the conserved cysteine through the conserved F or W. Each record gives: D gene, CDR3 length, clone size, V gene, J gene, CDR3 DNA, CDR3 protein. D genes are given only for firm matches. Size values are once, few and many counts, or a class for expanded clones, and some rows have none.

D: NA
length: 14
size: NA
V: TRBV3-1/TRBV3-2
J: TRBJ1-6
DNA: TGTGCCAGCAGCCAAGAGGCAGGTCATTCACCCCTCCACTTT
CDR3: CASSQEAGHSPLHF

D: NA
length: 15
size: NA
V: TRBV20-1
J: TRBJ2-3
DNA: TGCAGTGCTAGTCGGGCCGCAGGGAGCACAGATACGCAGTATTTT
CDR3: CSASRAAGSTDTQYF

D: NA
length: 15
size: NA
V: TRBV6-2/TRBV6-3
J: TRBJ2-7
DNA: TGTGCCAGCAGTTACTCCATGAATCACCGAGGCAGTTGGTACTTC
CDR3: CASSYSMNHRGSWYF

D: TRBD1
length: 18
size: NA
V: TRBV28
J: TRBJ2-7
DNA: TGTGCCAGCAGTTTATTTGAGTGGGTGGCAGGGGGAGATGGCGAGCAGTACTTC
CDR3: CASSLFEWVAGGDGEQYF

D: NA
length: 15
size: once
V: TRBV19
J: TRBJ2-6
DNA: TGTGCCAGTAGTATCTCTTCGTCCGGGGCCAACGTCCTGACTTTC
CDR3: CASSISSSGANVLTF

D: NA
length: 11
size: once
V: TRBV28
J: TRBJ2-7
DNA: TGTGCCAGCAGCACAGCCTACGAGCAGTACTTC
CDR3: CASSTAYEQYF

D: TRBD1
length: 15
size: NA
V: TRBV29-1
J: TRBJ2-1
DNA: TGCAGCGGGACAGGGGAAGGTGTTACCTACAATGAGCAGTTCTTC
CDR3: CSGTGEGVTYNEQFF

D: TRBD2
length: 14
size: few
V: TRBV6-5
J: TRBJ2-7
DNA: TGTGCCAGCAGTTATAAGGCGGGAGCTCGCGAGCAGTACTTC
CDR3: CASSYKAGAREQYF

D: TRBD1
length: 15
size: NA
V: TRBV5-1
J: TRBJ2-2
DNA: TGCGCCAGCAGCCCTGGGACAGGGGACACCGGGGAGCTGTTTTTT
CDR3: CASSPGTGDTGELFF

D: NA
length: 16
size: NA
V: TRBV3-1/TRBV3-2
J: TRBJ1-5
DNA: TGTGCCAGCAGCGGCGAGATAGGGGATAGCAATCAGCCCCAGCATTTT
CDR3: CASSGEIGDSNQPQHF

D: NA
length: 13
size: NA
V: TRBV27
J: TRBJ2-3
DNA: TGTGCCAGCAGTCTCCTTGACCCAGATACGCAGTATTTT
CDR3: CASSLLDPDTQYF

D: TRBD1
length: 12
size: NA
V: TRBV28
J: TRBJ2-3
DNA: TGTGCCAGCAATACAGGGGGTGATACGCAGTATTTT
CDR3: CASNTGGDTQYF

D: NA
length: 16
size: few
V: TRBV30
J: TRBJ2-1
DNA: TGTGCCTGGAGTGTACGCGGACCCCTCAAAAACAATGAGCAGTTCTTC
CDR3: CAWSVRGPLKNNEQFF

D: NA
length: 14
size: NA
V: TRBV5-5
J: TRBJ2-2
DNA: TGTGCCAGCAGCCGGCAGGGGGGTCACGGGGAGCTGTTTTTT
CDR3: CASSRQGGHGELFF

D: TRBD2
length: 13
size: NA
V: TRBV10-3
J: TRBJ2-1
DNA: TGTGCCATCAGTTCTAGCGGGGCAAATGAGCAGTTCTTC
CDR3: CAISSSGANEQFF

D: TRBD1
length: 15
size: once
V: TRBV29-1
J: TRBJ2-7
DNA: TGCAGCGTCCCGGTACCGGGACAGGGGGTCTACGAGCAGTACTTC
CDR3: CSVPVPGQGVYEQYF

D: TRBD2
length: 15
size: NA
V: TRBV24-1
J: TRBJ2-1
DNA: TGTGCCACCAGTGCCGGGACTAGTGGCTACAATGAGCAGTTCTTC
CDR3: CATSAGTSGYNEQFF

D: TRBD2
length: 16
size: NA
V: TRBV24-1
J: TRBJ2-2
DNA: TGTGCCACCAGTGATTTGCCACTAGCGGCCACCGGGGAGCTGTTTTTT
CDR3: CATSDLPLAATGELFF

D: NA
length: 14
size: NA
V: TRBV3-1/TRBV3-2
J: TRBJ1-3
DNA: TGTGCCAGCAGCCAACAAGGGGCCGGAAACACCATATATTTT
CDR3: CASSQQGAGNTIYF

D: NA
length: 16
size: NA
V: TRBV10-3
J: TRBJ1-1
DNA: TGTGCCATCCGGCAGTGGCAGGGTGACATGAACACTGAAGCTTTCTTT
CDR3: CAIRQWQGDMNTEAFF

D: NA
length: 12
size: NA
V: TRBV18
J: TRBJ1-2
DNA: TGTGCCAGCTCACCTCAGGCATTTGGCTACACCTTC
CDR3: CASSPQAFGYTF

D: NA
length: 15
size: NA
V: TRBV28
J: TRBJ1-6
DNA: TGTGCCAGCAGTAGCAATGACGGTTTCAATTCACCCCTCCACTTT
CDR3: CASSSNDGFNSPLHF

D: TRBD2
length: 16
size: NA
V: TRBV6-2/TRBV6-3
J: TRBJ2-1
DNA: TGTGCCAGCAGCCAAACTAGCGGGAGGTCCTACAATGAGCAGTTCTTC
CDR3: CASSQTSGRSYNEQFF

D: NA
length: 16
size: NA
V: TRBV27
J: TRBJ2-1
DNA: TGTGCCAGCAGTCCACTTGTGGCGGGGAACTACAATGAGCAGTTCTTC
CDR3: CASSPLVAGNYNEQFF

D: NA
length: 16
size: NA
V: TRBV9
J: TRBJ1-1
DNA: TGTGCCAGCAGCGCCTCAGGGGAAAAGCCGAACACTGAAGCTTTCTTT
CDR3: CASSASGEKPNTEAFF

D: TRBD2
length: 16
size: NA
V: TRBV15
J: TRBJ2-1
DNA: TGTGCCACCAGTACCATATGGGGAGGGTCCTACAATGAGCAGTTCTTC
CDR3: CATSTIWGGSYNEQFF

D: NA
length: 15
size: NA
V: TRBV6-5
J: TRBJ2-7
DNA: TGTGCCAGCAGCGGCCCCGGGACGTCGACCTACGAGCAGTACTTC
CDR3: CASSGPGTSTYEQYF

D: TRBD1
length: 15
size: NA
V: TRBV6-5
J: TRBJ1-3
DNA: TGTGCCAGCAGGCGCTCAGGGGGCTCTGGAAACACCATATATTTT
CDR3: CASRRSGGSGNTIYF

D: TRBD2
length: 16
size: NA
V: TRBV2
J: TRBJ2-7
DNA: TGTGCCAGCTCCCTAGGGAGCGGGAGGGCCACCTACGAGCAGTACTTC
CDR3: CASSLGSGRATYEQYF

D: NA
length: 14
size: NA
V: TRBV7-2
J: TRBJ2-3
DNA: TGTGCCAGCAGAAATTACAGAGTCACAGATACGCAGTATTTT
CDR3: CASRNYRVTDTQYF

D: NA
length: 14
size: few
V: TRBV9
J: TRBJ1-1
DNA: TGTGCCAGCAGCGTAGCTACGTTTTCTGCTGAAGCTTTCTTT
CDR3: CASSVATFSAEAFF

D: TRBD2
length: 15
size: few
V: TRBV11-2
J: TRBJ2-7
DNA: TGTGCCAGCAGCTTGCTAGCGGACCGCTCCTACGAGCAGTACTTC
CDR3: CASSLLADRSYEQYF

D: NA
length: 13
size: once
V: TRBV6-5
J: TRBJ1-5
DNA: TGTGCCAGCAGAGGGGTGACACGGCAGCCCCAGCATTTT
CDR3: CASRGVTRQPQHF

D: TRBD1
length: 18
size: few
V: TRBV5-6
J: TRBJ2-7
DNA: TGTGCCAGCAGCTTTGGGCGGGACAGGGTATTTTTGGAGCGGGAGCAGTACTTC
CDR3: CASSFGRDRVFLEREQYF

D: NA
length: 14
size: NA
V: TRBV28
J: TRBJ2-1
DNA: TGTGCCAGCAGTCTGACAGGACTCTACAATGAGCAGTTCTTC
CDR3: CASSLTGLYNEQFF

D: TRBD2
length: 15
size: NA
V: TRBV5-4
J: TRBJ2-2
DNA: TGTGCCAGCAGCTTAACTAGCGGGAGAACCGGGGAGCTGTTTTTT
CDR3: CASSLTSGRTGELFF

D: TRBD1
length: 15
size: NA
V: TRBV4-1
J: TRBJ1-1
DNA: TGCGCCAGCACCCCGGGACAGGATTCGGGCACTGAAGCTTTCTTT
CDR3: CASTPGQDSGTEAFF

D: TRBD2
length: 16
size: NA
V: TRBV27
J: TRBJ2-7
DNA: TGTGCCAGCAGTCCTCGGACTAGCGGGAATAGCTACGAGCAGTACTTC
CDR3: CASSPRTSGNSYEQYF

D: NA
length: 14
size: NA
V: TRBV18
J: TRBJ2-7
DNA: TGTGCCAGCTCACCAGGGCCAGGGCGTTACGAGCAGTACTTC
CDR3: CASSPGPGRYEQYF

D: TRBD1
length: 17
size: NA
V: TRBV7-2
J: TRBJ1-3
DNA: TGTGCCAGCAGCAATCTGCCAGGGGGCTCCTCTGGAAACACCATATATTTT
CDR3: CASSNLPGGSSGNTIYF

D: NA
length: 11
size: NA
V: TRBV2
J: TRBJ2-7
DNA: TGTGCCAGCAGTGAAGATTACGAGCAGTACTTC
CDR3: CASSEDYEQYF

D: NA
length: 15
size: few
V: TRBV7-9
J: TRBJ2-7
DNA: TGTGCCAGCAGCGGGGGAGCCGAAGCCGGACGCGAGCAGTACTTC
CDR3: CASSGGAEAGREQYF

D: NA
length: 16
size: NA
V: TRBV7-9
J: TRBJ1-1
DNA: TGTGCCAGCAGCCCTGGGGTGGGGGGTGGAAGTACTGAAGCTTTCTTT
CDR3: CASSPGVGGGSTEAFF

D: TRBD2
length: 16
size: once
V: TRBV6-5
J: TRBJ2-7
DNA: TGTGCCAGCAGTTACCACTCTAGCGGGAGCTCCTACGAGCAGTACTTC
CDR3: CASSYHSSGSSYEQYF

D: TRBD1
length: 15
size: once
V: TRBV24-1
J: TRBJ2-5
DNA: TGTGCCACCAGTGATTCGGGACAGGGGCAAGAGACCCAGTACTTC
CDR3: CATSDSGQGQETQYF

D: NA
length: 14
size: NA
V: TRBV7-3
J: TRBJ1-5
DNA: TGTGCCGGGCAGGGCCGAGAAAGCAATCAGCCCCAGCATTTT
CDR3: CAGQGRESNQPQHF

D: TRBD1
length: 15
size: NA
V: TRBV27
J: TRBJ1-2
DNA: TGTGCCAGCAGTATAGGGACAGGCTCCACTAGGGGCTACACCTTC
CDR3: CASSIGTGSTRGYTF